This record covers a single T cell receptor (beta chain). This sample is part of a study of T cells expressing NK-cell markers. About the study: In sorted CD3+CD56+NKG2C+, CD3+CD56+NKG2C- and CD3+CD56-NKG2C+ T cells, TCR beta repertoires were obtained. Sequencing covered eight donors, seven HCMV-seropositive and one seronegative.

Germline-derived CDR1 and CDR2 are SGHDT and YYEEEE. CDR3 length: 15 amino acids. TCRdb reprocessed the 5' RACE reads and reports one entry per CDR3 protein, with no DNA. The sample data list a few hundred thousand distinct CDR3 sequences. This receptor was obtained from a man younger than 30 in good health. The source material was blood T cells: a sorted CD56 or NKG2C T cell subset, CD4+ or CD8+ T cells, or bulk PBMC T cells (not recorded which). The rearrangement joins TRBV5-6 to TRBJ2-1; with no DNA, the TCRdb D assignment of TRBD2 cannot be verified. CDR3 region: CASSDLAGVYNEQFF.